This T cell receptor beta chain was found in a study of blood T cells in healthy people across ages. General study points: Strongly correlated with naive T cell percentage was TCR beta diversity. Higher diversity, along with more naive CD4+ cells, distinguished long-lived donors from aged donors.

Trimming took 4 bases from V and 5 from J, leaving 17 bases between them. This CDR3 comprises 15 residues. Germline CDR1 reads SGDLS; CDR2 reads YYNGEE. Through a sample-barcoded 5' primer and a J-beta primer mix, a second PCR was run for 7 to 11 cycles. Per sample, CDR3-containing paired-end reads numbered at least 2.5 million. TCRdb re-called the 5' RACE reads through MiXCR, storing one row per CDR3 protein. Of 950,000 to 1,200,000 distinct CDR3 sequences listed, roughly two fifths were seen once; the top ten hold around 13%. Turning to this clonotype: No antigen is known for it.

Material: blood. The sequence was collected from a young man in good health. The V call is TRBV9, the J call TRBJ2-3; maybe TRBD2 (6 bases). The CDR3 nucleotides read TGTGCCAGCAGCCCCGGAGGGGCGCCGAAAGATACGCAGTATTTT. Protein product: CASSPGGAPKDTQYF.